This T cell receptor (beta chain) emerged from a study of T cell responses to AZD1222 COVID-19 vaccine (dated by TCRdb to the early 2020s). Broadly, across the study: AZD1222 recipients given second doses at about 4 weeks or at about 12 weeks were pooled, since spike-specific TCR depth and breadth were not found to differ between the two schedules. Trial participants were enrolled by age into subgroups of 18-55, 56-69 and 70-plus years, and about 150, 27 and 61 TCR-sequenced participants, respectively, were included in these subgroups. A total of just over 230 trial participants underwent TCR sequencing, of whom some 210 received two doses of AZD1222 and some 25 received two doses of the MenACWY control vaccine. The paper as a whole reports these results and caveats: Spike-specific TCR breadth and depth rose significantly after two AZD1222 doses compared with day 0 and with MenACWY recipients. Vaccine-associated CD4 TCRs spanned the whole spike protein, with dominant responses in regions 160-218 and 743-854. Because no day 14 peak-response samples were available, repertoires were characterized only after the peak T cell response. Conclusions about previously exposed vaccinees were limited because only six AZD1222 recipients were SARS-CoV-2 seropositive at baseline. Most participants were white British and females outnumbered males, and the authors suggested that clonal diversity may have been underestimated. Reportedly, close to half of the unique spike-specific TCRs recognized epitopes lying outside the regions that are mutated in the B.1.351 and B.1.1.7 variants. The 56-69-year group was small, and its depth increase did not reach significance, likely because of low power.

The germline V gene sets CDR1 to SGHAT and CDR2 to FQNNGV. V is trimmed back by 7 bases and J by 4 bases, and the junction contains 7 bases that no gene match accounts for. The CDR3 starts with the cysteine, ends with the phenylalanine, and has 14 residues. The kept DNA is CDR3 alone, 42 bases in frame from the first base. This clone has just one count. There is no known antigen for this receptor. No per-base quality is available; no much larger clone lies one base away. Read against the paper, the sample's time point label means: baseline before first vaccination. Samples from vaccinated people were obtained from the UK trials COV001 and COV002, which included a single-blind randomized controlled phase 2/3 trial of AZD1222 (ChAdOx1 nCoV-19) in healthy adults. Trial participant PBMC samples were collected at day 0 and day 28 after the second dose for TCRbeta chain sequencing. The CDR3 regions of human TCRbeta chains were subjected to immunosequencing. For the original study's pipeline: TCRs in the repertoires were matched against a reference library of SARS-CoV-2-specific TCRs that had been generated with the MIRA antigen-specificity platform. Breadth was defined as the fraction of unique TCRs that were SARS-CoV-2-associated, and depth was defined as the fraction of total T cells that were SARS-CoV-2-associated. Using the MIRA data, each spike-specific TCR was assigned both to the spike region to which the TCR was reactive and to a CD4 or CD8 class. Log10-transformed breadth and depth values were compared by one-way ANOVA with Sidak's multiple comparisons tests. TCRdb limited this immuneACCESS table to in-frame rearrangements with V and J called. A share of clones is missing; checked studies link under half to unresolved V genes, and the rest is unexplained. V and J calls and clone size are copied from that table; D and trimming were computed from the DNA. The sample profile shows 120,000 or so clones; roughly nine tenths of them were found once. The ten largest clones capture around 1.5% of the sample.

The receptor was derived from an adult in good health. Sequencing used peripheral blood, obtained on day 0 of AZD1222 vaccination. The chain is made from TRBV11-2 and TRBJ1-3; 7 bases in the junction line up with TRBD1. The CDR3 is CASTPGGTGNTIYF. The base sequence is TGTGCCAGCACTCCAGGGGGGACGGGAAACACCATATATTTT. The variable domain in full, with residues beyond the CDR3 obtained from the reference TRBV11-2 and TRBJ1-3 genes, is EAGVAQSPRYKIIEKRQSVAFWCNPISGHATLYWYQQILGQGPKLLIQFQNNGVVDDSQLPKDRFSAERLKGVDSTLKIQPAKLEDSAVYLCASTPGGTGNTIYFGEGSWLTVV.